This TCR beta chain was captured by sequencing in a study of blood T cell repertoires in COVID-19. Across the whole study: Donors in the United States, Italy and Spain gave samples during acute or convalescent COVID-19. The analysed material was cDNA or gDNA that came from T cells, B-cell-depleted T cells, or PBMCs.

The authors' processing: Amplified reference gene primers provided the basis for estimating nucleated cell counts. Generated by immunoSEQ multiplex PCR, the TCRdb table keeps only in-frame clones and is missing some. Clonal size and the V and J genes are those of that table, whereas D and trimming came from the DNA. The repertoire includes around 170,000 clones, approximately 83% of them detected once, and more than 1.5% sits in the top ten. The CDR3 covers 16 residues. Germline V gene sequence: CDR1 SGHVS, CDR2 FQNEAQ. Trimming took 0 bases from V and 1 from J, leaving 12 bases between them. In its sample, this clone was seen a few times.

The chain uses TRBV7-8 and TRBJ1-1; D unresolved. The sequencing sample was made of peripheral blood. This TCR derives from a human donor in a cohort sampled during active COVID-19. CDR3 loop: CASSLARLRQNTEAFF. In DNA, the CDR3 is TGTGCCAGCAGCTTAGCGCGCCTGAGACAGAACACTGAAGCTTTCTTT.